Listed here are 14 T cell receptor beta chains from one sample, sequenced in a study of early T cells in non-severe SARS-CoV-2 infection. TCRdb passed the 5' RACE reads through MiXCR, listing each CDR3 protein once. The repertoire holds tens of thousands of distinct CDR3 sequences, with 10% as singletons. Sequencing used whole blood, obtained at baseline. The receptors were gathered from an adult who was a healthcare worker with PCR-confirmed SARS-CoV-2 infection or an uninfected control (not recorded which).

The rearrangement links TRBV7-9 to TRBJ1-5; D gene unclear. The CDR3 covers 14 residues. Trimming removed 1 base at V and 3 bases at J, with 7 bases between. Germline values: CDR1 SEHNR, CDR2 FQNEAQ (reference sequence). The CDR3 DNA is TGTGCCAGCAGCTTAGGGACCCTCAATCAGCCCCAGCATTTT. It yields the protein CASSLGTLNQPQHF. The full variable domain, its missing parts supplied by reference TRBV7-9 and TRBJ1-5, is DTGVSQNPRHKITKRGQNVTFRCDPISEHNRLYWYRQTLGQGPEFLTYFQNEAQLEKSRLLSDRFSAERPKGSFSTLEIQRTEQGDSAMYLCASSLGTLNQPQHFGDGTRLSIL.

The rearrangement links TRBV9 to TRBJ1-4; 7 bases are shared with TRBD1. The V segment lost 3 bases and the J segment 4 bases; nucleotides outside the gene matches: 6. CDR1 is SGDLS and CDR2 is YYNGEE in the germline V gene. This CDR3 contains 15 residues. The CDR3 DNA reads as TGTGCCAGCAGCGCCTCGACAGGGCTTAATGAAAAACTGTTTTTT. Encoded protein: CASSASTGLNEKLFF. Full variable domain (missing parts from reference TRBV9 and TRBJ1-4): DSGVTQTPKHLITATGQRVTLRCSPRSGDLSVYWYQQSLDQGLQFLIQYYNGEERAKGNILERFSAQQFPDLHSELNLSSLELGDSALYFCASSASTGLNEKLFFGSGTQLSVL.

The gene calls are TRBV11-2 and TRBJ1-3, with D hard to call. The germline gives CDR1 SGHAT, CDR2 FQNNGV. The V end lost 0 bases, the J end lost 8 bases, and 14 bases lay between the germline ends. The CDR3 sequence is 15 residues long. The CDR3 DNA is TGTGCCAGCAGCTTAGATCTTCCAGGAAGGGACACCATATATTTT. This translates into CASSLDLPGRDTIYF.

This clonotype was detected a few times. The V and J genes are TRBV3-1 and TRBJ1-1; 10 bases are shared with TRBD1. Looked up from germline, CDR1 is LGHDT and CDR2 is YNNKEL (reference sequence). The CDR3 is 15 amino acids. Unmatched junction bases numbered 3, after V lost 1 base and J lost 4 bases. CDR3 loop: CASSQGGQGGTEAFF. CDR3 in DNA: TGTGCCAGCAGCCAAGGTGGACAGGGGGGCACTGAAGCTTTCTTT.

The chain carries TRBV12-3 or TRBV12-4 and TRBJ2-3; perhaps TRBD2 as D (5 bases). The V and J ends lost 4 bases and 0 bases respectively, with 17 bases between them. The CDR3 sequence is 17 residues long. CDR3 region: CASSSSSGGRSTDTQYF. CDR3 bases: TGTGCCAGCAGTTCATCGAGTGGCGGGCGGAGCACAGATACGCAGTATTTT.

This clonotype was counted ten times or more. The chain combines TRBV5-1 with TRBJ1-2; possible D gene TRBD1, 5 bases. Deletions cut 0 bases from V and 4 bases from J, with 10 bases between. The CDR3 spans 14 residues. CDR1 and CDR2 from the germline V gene are SGHRS and YFSETQ. The CDR3: CASSLAGTAYGYTF. CDR3 DNA sequence: TGCGCCAGCAGCTTGGCAGGGACGGCCTATGGCTACACCTTC.

The J gene is TRBJ1-5, the V gene TRBV20-1; no reliable D call. The CDR3 length is 12 residues. The V end was cut by 0 bases, the J end by 4 bases, with 4 bases between. Germline V lookup: CDR1 DFQATT, CDR2 SNEGSKA (reference sequence). In DNA form, the CDR3 reads TGCAGTGCTAGAGACACAAATCAGCCCCAGCATTTT. Encoded protein: CSARDTNQPQHF.

Concerning this clonotype: Relative to the germline gene, one junction end is altered; a read error may explain this. The chain uses TRBV30 and TRBJ2-3; possible D gene TRBD1, 6 bases. The CDR3 runs to 10 residues. From germline, CDR1 is GTSNPN and CDR2 SVGIG (reference sequence). CDR3 coding DNA: TGTGCCCACGGACAGCCGGGCGTGAATTTT. Encoded protein: CAHGQPGVNF.

The gene calls are TRBV30 and TRBJ2-3; 9 positions agree with TRBD2. Germline-derived CDR1 and CDR2 are GTSNPN and SVGIG (reference sequence). Trimming removed 0 bases from V and 4 bases from J; junction bases left unmatched: 5. CDR3 length: 15 amino acids. Here the CDR3 reads CAWSVLAGDADTQYF. The CDR3 nucleotides are TGTGCCTGGAGTGTATTAGCGGGAGACGCAGATACGCAGTATTTT. Full variable domain (remainder filled in from reference TRBV30 and TRBJ2-3): SQTIHQWPATLVQPVGSPLSLECTVEGTSNPNLYWYRQAAGRGLQLLFYSVGIGQISSEVPQNLSASRPQDRQFILSSKKLLLSDSGFYLCAWSVLAGDADTQYFGPGTRLTVL.

This clonotype was counted ten times or more. V gene TRBV9 combines with J gene TRBJ2-5; D is possibly TRBD1 (6 bases). CDR3 length equals 15 residues. The germline V and J ends were trimmed by 3 bases and 5 bases, with 17 bases remaining between them. CDR1 is SGDLS, CDR2 YYNGEE, per germline. In nucleotides, the CDR3 is TGTGCCAGCAGCGCCACCGGGACAAGTTTCGAGACCCAGTACTTC. Residues: CASSATGTSFETQYF.

The table lists this clonotype with many counts. DNA of the CDR3: TGTGCCAGCAGCCAAGAGACAGGCTCTGGGGCCAACGTCCTGACTTTC. This gives the protein CASSQETGSGANVLTF. The rearrangement uses TRBV4-2 and TRBJ2-6, with D possibly matching TRBD1 (6 bases). Trimming took off 0 bases at V and 0 bases at J, with 6 bases between the two ends. The length of the CDR3 is 16 residues. Germline V gene lookup returns CDR1 LGHNA and CDR2 YNFKEQ.

This chain links TRBV6-1 with TRBJ2-7, with D tentatively TRBD1 (6 bases). This CDR3 comprises 14 residues. Deletions cut 5 bases from V and 1 base from J, with 12 bases between. CDR1 and CDR2 from the germline V gene are MNHNS and SASEGT. The CDR3 protein is CASSLGGRSYEQYF. For the CDR3, the DNA is TGTGCCAGCAGTTTAGGGGGAAGGTCCTACGAGCAGTACTTC.

The CDR3 loop reads CSARAGQALPYEQYF. The CDR3 DNA is TGCAGTGCTAGAGCTGGACAGGCATTACCCTACGAGCAGTACTTC. V usage is TRBV20-1 and J usage is TRBJ2-7; TRBD1 matches 7 bases. Per germline, CDR1 DFQATT and CDR2 SNEGSKA (reference sequence). V was clipped by 1 base and J by 2 bases; unmatched bases: 8. CDR3 length equals 15 residues.

This chain connects TRBV20-1 to TRBJ1-4; D remains unclear. V was cut by 3 bases and J by 5 bases, with 10 bases left in between. Germline V CDR1 and CDR2: DFQATT, SNEGSKA (reference sequence). The CDR3 loop spans 13 amino acids. CDR3 amino acids: CSARVDGNEKLFF. CDR3 sequence (DNA): TGCAGTGCTAGGGTTGATGGGAATGAAAAACTGTTTTTT.